This T cell receptor (beta chain) came from a study of Graves' ophthalmopathy and Graves' hyperthyroidism. The sequenced template was RNA, covering the TCR beta CDR3 region. The authors performed first-round RT-PCR with HTBI primers and then a second-round multiplex PCR. One entry per CDR3 protein, called by TCRdb with MiXCR from the multiplex PCR reads. The sample has 650,000 to 900,000 distinct CDR3 sequences, around 40% seen once. The sample was peripheral blood. The receptor was derived from an adult man with Graves' ophthalmopathy.

The DNA of the CDR3 is TGTGCCAGCAGCTTCGGACAGGGTGAGGGTGAAGCTTTCTTT. Its translation is CASSFGQGEGEAFF. The gene calls are TRBV7-9 and TRBJ1-1; 8 nucleotides line up with TRBD1. V gave up 3 bases and J gave up 7 bases; unmatched junction bases: 7. Germline CDR1 SEHNR, CDR2 FQNEAQ (reference sequence). CDR3 size: 14 residues.